This entry features one TCR beta chain sequence. Clinical history as reported by participants underpinned cohort assignment. In germline, CDR1 is LNHDA, CDR2 SQIVND (reference sequence). The CDR3 has 14 amino acids. The V gene end was trimmed by 5 bases and the J gene end by 7 bases; junction bases not matched to a gene: 7. This sample is part of a study of blood T cell repertoires in COVID-19. Looking at the study overall: COVID-19 samples, acute and convalescent, were from the United States, Italy and Spain.

The assay was immunoSEQ multiplex PCR, and TCRdb's table has in-frame clones only and misses some. The data hold 250,000 or so clones, with roughly nine tenths observed a single time. V usage is TRBV19 and J usage is TRBJ1-5; 8 positions agree with TRBD1. Specimen: PBMCs or T cells enriched from blood (not recorded which). The receptor was derived from a human donor in a cohort exposed to, infected with or recovered from COVID-19 (not recorded which). The donor label of this sample is uncertain. CDR3 protein: CASSVQGERQPQHF. The CDR3 region has the DNA TGTGCCAGTAGTGTACAGGGGGAACGGCAGCCCCAGCATTTT.